These 16 T cell receptor beta chains came from one sample sequenced in a study of T cell repertoires in cytomegalovirus infection. The antigens for these receptors are not known. MiXCR, run by TCRdb on the reads, gives a single entry per CDR3 protein. Of around 340,000 distinct CDR3 sequences in the sample, 25% to 35% were seen once. The specimen was cultured PBMCs, collected from culture after CMV antigen stimulation. The receptors stem from a human donor in good health (CMV status not recorded). Some clones in this sample may be carry-over from other donors' samples.

In this sample, this clonotype turned up many times. V and J are TRBV10-3 and TRBJ1-5; 11 bases align to TRBD1. The CDR3 totals 13 residues. Germline CDR1 ENHRY, CDR2 SYGVKD. Unmatched junction bases numbered 3, after V lost 8 bases and J lost 6 bases. The chain's CDR3 is CAIGQGASQPQHF. In DNA, the CDR3 is TGTGCCATCGGACAGGGGGCAAGTCAGCCCCAGCATTTT.

This clonotype has ten or more counts. The V call is TRBV7-2, the J call TRBJ2-1; the D is unclear. The CDR3 covers 18 residues. The V gene lost 1 base and the J gene lost 0 bases, with 16 bases spanning the gap. In germline, CDR1 is SGHTA, CDR2 FQGNSA. The CDR3, as DNA: TGTGCCAGCAGCTTAGTTATGATGGGCCGAAACTCCTACAATGAGCAGTTCTTC. As protein: CASSLVMMGRNSYNEQFF.

The chain couples TRBV9 to TRBJ1-2, with TRBD1 as a possible D gene (5 bases). Germline V lookup: CDR1 SGDLS, CDR2 YYNGEE. Trimming left V 0 bases short and J 4 bases short, with 10 bases between. This CDR3 comprises 14 residues. The CDR3 DNA reads as TGTGCCAGCAGCGTAGGCGAGGGGCCCTATGGCTACACCTTC. It is translated as CASSVGEGPYGYTF.

This clonotype appeared a few times. V gene TRBV7-9 combines with J gene TRBJ2-2; D not certain. V lost 2 bases and J 2 bases, leaving 24 bases between the germline ends. The CDR3 runs 20 residues. Germline CDR1 and CDR2: SEHNR and FQNEAQ (reference sequence). CDR3 DNA sequence: TGTGCCAGCAGCTTATCCCCGAAGGCGGCAACCCTGATTAACACCGGGGAGCTGTTTTTT. Protein: CASSLSPKAATLINTGELFF.

This clonotype showed up just a few times. The V gene is TRBV28, the J gene TRBJ1-2; D is unresolved. The CDR3 consists of 10 residues. V shed 6 bases and J shed 8 bases, with 7 bases lying between them. CDR1 is MDHEN, CDR2 SYDVKM, per germline. The CDR3 sequence is CASSPPGYTF. CDR3 bases: TGTGCCAGCAGCCCCCCCGGCTACACCTTC.

V and J are TRBV19 and TRBJ2-3; D unclear. The V gene's germline CDR1 is LNHDA and CDR2 SQIVND (reference sequence). The V gene lost 8 bases and the J gene lost 2 bases, with 14 bases spanning the gap. This CDR3 spans 14 amino acids. The CDR3 DNA reads as TGTGCCAGTTCCTATCAGAGGCCCACAGATACGCAGTATTTT. Amino acids: CASSYQRPTDTQYF.

A few counts support this clonotype. The genes are TRBV4-1 and TRBJ1-2, with TRBD1 matching over 9 bases. The V gene end was trimmed by 1 base and the J gene end by 13 bases; junction bases not matched to a gene: 7. Germline-derived CDR1 and CDR2 are MGHRA and YSYEKL. The CDR3 is made up of 13 amino acids. CDR3 DNA: TGCGCCAGCAGCCAAGCACAGGGGGCGACGGTCACCTTC. This translates into CASSQAQGATVTF.

This clonotype has a handful of counts. The chain carries TRBV7-3 and TRBJ1-1, with unresolved D. The CDR3 consists of 14 residues. Germline-derived CDR1 and CDR2 are SGHTA and FQGTGA. V lost 0 bases and J lost 3, with 8 bases in between. The CDR3 spells CASSLTGVHTEAFF. CDR3 in DNA: TGTGCCAGCAGCTTAACTGGGGTCCACACTGAAGCTTTCTTT. The whole variable domain, filled in from reference TRBV7-3 and TRBJ1-1, reads GAGVSQTPSNKVTEKGKYVELRCDPISGHTALYWYRQSLGQGPEFLIYFQGTGAADDSGLPNDRFFAVRPEGSVSTLKIQRTERGDSAVYLCASSLTGVHTEAFFGQGTRLTVV.

At least ten counts were recorded for this clonotype. This rearrangement joins TRBV12-3 or TRBV12-4 to TRBJ1-6; no clear D. The V and J ends lost 6 bases and 10 bases respectively, with 16 bases between them. This CDR3 comprises 14 residues. CDR3 sequence: CASSRSGRGSPLHF. CDR3 bases: TGTGCCAGCAGCCGGAGCGGGAGAGGGTCACCCCTCCACTTT.

Only a few counts were recorded for this clonotype. V usage is TRBV20-1 and J usage is TRBJ2-7, with 8 positions matching TRBD1. The CDR3 contains 17 residues. V gave up 0 bases and J gave up 4 bases; unmatched junction bases: 14. The germline gives CDR1 DFQATT, CDR2 SNEGSKA (reference sequence). CDR3 coding DNA: TGCAGTGCTAGAGAAAATTTGGGCCGGACAGGGTGGTACGAGCAGTACTTC. It yields the protein CSARENLGRTGWYEQYF.

The J gene is TRBJ2-1, the V gene TRBV6-5, with TRBD2 matching over 10 bases. Trimming removed 0 bases from V and 5 bases from J; junction bases left unmatched: 7. CDR1 MNHEY and CDR2 SVGAGI come from the germline V gene. CDR3 length: 17 residues. The CDR3 coding sequence is TGTGCCAGCAGTTACTCGAAGGCTAGCGGGAGTCACAATGAGCAGTTCTTC. Encoded protein: CASSYSKASGSHNEQFF.

This clonotype has only a few counts. The rearrangement uses TRBV7-6 and TRBJ2-7; 10 bases map to TRBD1. Germline CDR1 and CDR2: SGHVS and FNYEAQ. Trimming cost V 5 bases and J 0 bases; bases outside gene matches: 4. This CDR3 contains 15 residues. The CDR3 reads CASSPTGGASYEQYF. The CDR3 DNA sequence: TGTGCCAGCAGCCCGACAGGGGGCGCCTCCTACGAGCAGTACTTC. Full variable domain (rest looked up from reference TRBV7-6 and TRBJ2-7): GAGVSQSPRYKVTKRGQDVALRCDPISGHVSLYWYRQALGQGPEFLTYFNYEAQQDKSGLPNDRFSAERPEGSISTLTIQRTEQRDSAMYRCASSPTGGASYEQYFGPGTRLTVT.

V gene TRBV7-3 combines with J gene TRBJ2-5, with D perhaps being TRBD1 or TRBD2 (5 bases each). This CDR3 spans 13 amino acids. Germline V lookup: CDR1 SGHTA, CDR2 FQGTGA. Trimming stripped 4 bases from V and 0 bases from J, with 6 bases between. CDR3 amino acids: CASSWGYQETQYF. The CDR3 DNA sequence: TGTGCCAGCAGCTGGGGGTACCAAGAGACCCAGTACTTC.

This chain uses TRBV25-1 with TRBJ1-1; 8 nucleotides align to TRBD1. CDR1 is MGHDK and CDR2 is SYGVNS in the germline V gene. This CDR3 region has 17 residues. V lost 5 bases and J lost 2; bases outside the gene matches: 13. The CDR3 protein is CASSQKAGTGINTEAFF. CDR3 bases: TGTGCCAGCAGTCAGAAAGCCGGGACAGGAATCAACACTGAAGCTTTCTTT.

This clonotype has only a few counts. The chain couples TRBV6-1 to TRBJ2-3, with D perhaps assigned TRBD1 or TRBD2 (5 bases each). The CDR3 sequence is 13 residues long. Trimming cost V 3 bases and J 10 bases, with 14 bases left between them. The germline gives CDR1 MNHNS, CDR2 SASEGT. The CDR3 DNA reads as TGTGCCAGCAGTGACGGGGCCATTGGGGCGCAGTATTTT. Translated: CASSDGAIGAQYF.

There are a few counts of this clonotype. The chain joins TRBV11-1 to TRBJ2-5; TRBD1 aligns across 7 bases. V was pared by 5 bases and J by 4 bases, with 7 bases of the junction left unmatched. The CDR3 runs to 14 residues. CDR1 and CDR2 (germline): SGHAT, FQDESV (reference sequence). The CDR3, as DNA: TGTGCCAGCAGCCCGAGACAGGGTCTAGAGACCCAGTACTTC. Residues: CASSPRQGLETQYF.